Listed here is a single TCR beta chain. Using a J-beta primer mix together with a sample-barcoded 5' primer, a second PCR was run for roughly 7 to 11 cycles. TCRdb recomputed calls from the 5' RACE reads with MiXCR, one row per CDR3 protein. The table shows under 1,100,000 distinct CDR3 sequences, with 20% to 25% occurring only once. V lost 1 base, J lost 3 bases, and 10 bases lay in between. Germline V gene lookup returns CDR1 LNHNV and CDR2 YYDKDF (reference sequence). The CDR3 has 15 residues. This entry comes from a study of blood T cells in healthy people across ages. These same data were also listed under a study on T cells of mothers and their children. This second report adds: The study sampled a few healthy Caucasian mothers and their six children. Pairs that are related and pairs that are unrelated have TCR recombination output shaped similarly by thymic selection. Slightly, though not significantly, more overlap was seen in related than in unrelated mother-child pairs.

Material: blood. This TCR came from a girl aged 2-10 years in good health. The V call is TRBV15, the J call TRBJ2-1, with a possible D match to TRBD1 (6 bases). Written as DNA, the CDR3 is TGTGCCACCAGCAGAGGGTTGGACAGCTACAATGAGCAGTTCTTC. Amino acids: CATSRGLDSYNEQFF.